Listed below are T cell receptor beta chains from one sample, sequenced in a study of T-cell reconstitution after alpha-beta-depleted transplantation in children. Each CDR3 protein is one row after TCRdb ran MiXCR on the PCR reads. The sample carries 140,000 to 150,000 distinct CDR3 sequences, around 10% recorded once. Sequences were derived from PBMCs, mostly from graft donor cells, sampled 180 days after TCRalphabeta/CD19-depleted stem cell transplant. These receptors were collected from a female patient under 10 years old who had a stem cell transplant for congenital amegakaryocytic thrombocytopenia, so the T cells may come from the graft donor. CDR3s include the opening cysteine and the closing phenylalanine or tryptophan. The D gene is left open where the match is weak.

TRBV28	TRBD1	TRBJ2-7	CASSPPGQSYAQYF
TRBV5-1	TRBD1	TRBJ2-2	CASSSLDRDDTGELFF
TRBV28	TRBD2	TRBJ2-5	CASSQLAGAQETQYF
TRBV2	NA	TRBJ2-2	CTCSFLGGRFRGNTGELFF
TRBV4-3	TRBD2	TRBJ2-1	CASSLYGLADNEQFF
TRBV7-2	NA	TRBJ1-2	CASSLRWTNNYGYTF
TRBV6-6	TRBD1	TRBJ2-5	CASRVTGGRAETQYF
TRBV10-3	TRBD1	TRBJ2-7	CAISVGTVSYEQYF
TRBV5-1	NA	TRBJ2-1	CASCFQGRQIDEQFF
TRBV20-1	NA	TRBJ2-7	CSARDFYEQYF
TRBV6-5	NA	TRBJ1-1	CASSYQGLGTEAFF
TRBV6-5	TRBD1	TRBJ1-1	CASSYRTGNTEAFF
TRBV6-5	NA	TRBJ2-1	CASSYAGNSYNEQFF
TRBV5-1	NA	TRBJ2-5	CASSLQTVQETQYF
TRBV20-1	NA	TRBJ2-1	CSALRDPRWGYNEQFF
TRBV20-1	NA	TRBJ2-7	CSARDPRLVAPEQYF
TRBV27	TRBD2	TRBJ2-1	CASSWDYLYNEQFF
TRBV5-1	NA	TRBJ2-3	CASSLAITGAWANTQYF
TRBV2	NA	TRBJ2-7	CATGAYEQYF
TRBV28	TRBD1	TRBJ2-6	CASSRTGLFSGANVLTF
TRBV20-1	TRBD1	TRBJ2-7	CSSYPGTGTYEQYF
TRBV12-3/TRBV12-4	TRBD2	TRBJ2-7	CASTLGLAEEQYF
TRBV10-3	TRBD2	TRBJ2-5	CAISESERGGPETQYF
TRBV7-2	NA	TRBJ1-2	CASSSRTGTGYTF
TRBV19	TRBD1	TRBJ2-6	CASSITGGSSGANVLTF
TRBV2	NA	TRBJ2-5	CASSVGLLRETQYF
TRBV7-9	TRBD2	TRBJ2-3	CASSPPSASGSTDTQYF
TRBV7-2	NA	TRBJ2-1	CASSLAASPAGGEQFF
TRBV12-3/TRBV12-4	NA	TRBJ1-2	CASSPGKTNYGYTF
TRBV20-1	NA	TRBJ1-4	CSASPGGFEKLFF
TRBV5-1	TRBD1	TRBJ1-2	CASSLSGTGNYGYTF
TRBV29-1	NA	TRBJ1-1	CMAGNTEAFF
TRBV29-1	TRBD1	TRBJ2-1	CSAGSTGVNDNEQFF
TRBV15	NA	TRBJ2-4	CATSSEETALAKNIQYF
TRBV12-3/TRBV12-4	NA	TRBJ1-1	CASTHSSTEAFF
TRBV29-1	TRBD2	TRBJ2-1	CSVVLAGRDNEQFF
TRBV20-1	TRBD2	TRBJ2-4	CSALGTSGSNIQYF
TRBV5-1	NA	TRBJ2-1	CASSLYTGPPYNEQLF
TRBV10-3	TRBD1	TRBJ1-1	CAISDQLIRTGVAFF
TRBV30	NA	TRBJ2-7	CAWRGGSYEQYF
TRBV28	NA	TRBJ2-2	CASSFGGTGELFF
TRBV7-8	NA	TRBJ2-7	CASSSSRWAYEQYF
TRBV3-1	NA	TRBJ2-3	CASSSTTLKTGGTDTQYF
TRBV7-2	TRBD2	TRBJ2-2	CASKKTSGNGELFF
TRBV4-2	NA	TRBJ2-2	CASSQEEWAGNTGELFF
TRBV7-3	TRBD2	TRBJ2-1	CASSPRRASGIDEQFF
TRBV11-3	TRBD2	TRBJ2-1	CASSPGGWLAGVDEQFF
TRBV12-3/TRBV12-4	NA	TRBJ2-2	CASSFLTSGELFF
TRBV5-1	NA	TRBJ1-1	CASSLSRAMNTEAFF
TRBV6-5	NA	TRBJ1-1	CASSWSGAALSEAFF
TRBV7-9	TRBD2	TRBJ2-1	CASSLAGGYYNEQFF
TRBV12-3/TRBV12-4	TRBD2	TRBJ2-1	CASRVSGSPYNEQFF
TRBV12-3/TRBV12-4	TRBD2	TRBJ2-7	CASSLNSGRSSYEQYF
TRBV5-1	NA	TRBJ1-2	CASSLGWGRANGYTF
TRBV5-1	NA	TRBJ2-7	CASSSGNDRSEQYF
TRBV7-9	NA	TRBJ1-5	CASSLGINQPQHF
TRBV7-2	NA	TRBJ1-2	CASSLRRVDGYTF
TRBV30	NA	TRBJ1-1	CAWSKGMNTEAFF